This T cell receptor (beta chain) stems from a study of shared clonotypes between healthy human individuals. Findings and limits, study-wide: Around 5% of naive CD4 clonotypes were shared across a few donors. Non-shared clonotypes had lower generation probabilities than those shared by all four donors.

The assay was immunoSEQ multiplex PCR, and TCRdb's table has in-frame clones only and misses some. The data contain about a million clones, about 75% of them seen just once; the ten biggest clones take up 1.4% to 1.5%. This CDR3 spans 14 amino acids. Germline loops: CDR1 MNHEY, CDR2 SVGAGI. V lost 5 bases and J 1 base, leaving 12 bases between the germline ends. As regards this clone: Its antigen remains unidentified.

Donation came from healthy HIV-negative adults that had no recent acute infections or vaccinations. Splitting of CD4+ cells produced CD45RA+ naive and CD45RA-negative memory subsets. The material sequenced was memory CD4+ T cells sorted from blood. Documented subset: CD45RA-negative fraction. The clonotype comes from a man in his late teens or twenties in good health. This rearrangement joins TRBV6-5 to TRBJ2-7, with D perhaps TRBD1 (5 bases). CDR3 protein: CASSTGYKSYEQYF. Written as DNA, the CDR3 is TGTGCCAGCAGTACAGGCTATAAATCCTACGAGCAGTACTTC.